This T cell receptor (beta chain) was identified during a study of cytomegalovirus exposure and HLA in healthy donors. Study-level results: A few CMV-associated chains proved CMV antigen-specific in vitro. According to the study, 160 or so TCR beta chains were cytomegalovirus-associated.

Note on this clone: No antigen is known for it.

Among the roughly 120 subjects of the validation cohort, separate from the approximately 700-subject first cohort, were the donors. Trimming shortened V by 5 bases and J by 3 bases, and 14 bases separated the two germline ends. The germline CDR1 and CDR2 sequences are SNHLY and FYNNEI. This CDR3 is 15 amino acids long. Measured with immunoSEQ multiplex PCR; TCRdb has only the in-frame clones, and not every one. Among 170,000 or so clones listed, about 80% were seen once. The chain carries TRBV2 and TRBJ1-5; D possibly corresponds to TRBD1 (5 bases). The sample consisted of PBMCs. The source of this sequence is a woman aged 18-35 years in good health and CMV-seropositive. CDR3 region: CASSLDGGNNQPQHF. The CDR3 nucleotides are TGTGCCAGCAGTCTCGACGGGGGTAACAATCAGCCCCAGCATTTT.